This T cell receptor beta chain was recovered during a study of early T cells in non-severe SARS-CoV-2 infection. In regard to this clonotype: Antigen specificity is unknown.

The TCR library protocol attached unique molecular identifiers to the individual cDNA molecules. TCRdb used MiXCR to reprocess the 5' RACE reads, holding one entry per CDR3 protein. This table holds about 53,000 distinct CDR3 sequences, approximately 12% found once. Findings of the study overall: Clonotype matching in VDJdb favored anti-spike CD8 responses and did not capture private and CD4 specificities.

Germline-derived CDR1 and CDR2 are SGHVS and FNYEAQ. The CDR3 loop spans 14 amino acids. Trimming shortened V by 5 bases and J by 3 bases, and 11 bases separated the two germline ends. The sequence was collected from an adult who was a healthcare worker with PCR-confirmed SARS-CoV-2 infection or an uninfected control (not recorded which). The V and J genes are TRBV7-6 and TRBJ1-3, with D perhaps matching TRBD1 (5 bases). This sample comprised whole blood, obtained at baseline. The CDR3 protein is CASSAGLSGNTIYF. CDR3 in DNA: TGTGCCAGCAGCGCGGGACTCAGTGGAAACACCATATATTTT.